These T cell receptor beta chains were read from a single sample in a study of control samples from healthy donors and cancer patients. Method: immunoSEQ multiplex PCR; TCRdb's copy keeps in-frame clones and lacks some. The sample holds tens of thousands of clones, roughly 90% seen once. The sample taken for sequencing was PBMCs. The receptors stem from a woman aged 40 to 50 with head and neck cancer. Each CDR3 is given with its conserved first and last residue. Fields, in order: CDR3 protein, CDR3 DNA, J gene, D gene, clone size, V gene. A D gene is named only where the DNA matches it firmly. A row's size may be missing; if present it is once, few, many or a size class.

CDR3 protein: CASSFNRVGYTF
CDR3 DNA: TGTGCCAGCAGCTTCAACAGGGTCGGCTACACCTTC
J gene: TRBJ1-2
D gene: -
clone size: -
V gene: TRBV5-4

CDR3 protein: CASSRPGTGFSEQYF
CDR3 DNA: TGTGCCAGCAGCAGACCCGGGACTGGCTTTTCTGAGCAGTACTTC
J gene: TRBJ2-7
D gene: -
clone size: -
V gene: TRBV7-9

CDR3 protein: CAWSSREHSPLHF
CDR3 DNA: TGTGCCTGGAGTAGCAGGGAGCATTCACCCCTCCACTTT
J gene: TRBJ1-6
D gene: -
clone size: -
V gene: TRBV30

CDR3 protein: CASSLDTGELFF
CDR3 DNA: TGTGCCAGCAGCTTAGACACCGGGGAGCTGTTTTTT
J gene: TRBJ2-2
D gene: -
clone size: -
V gene: TRBV7-3

CDR3 protein: CAIRAGTVSGGSYNEQFF
CDR3 DNA: TGTGCCATCAGGGCCGGGACGGTGTCCGGCGGGTCCTACAATGAGCAGTTCTTC
J gene: TRBJ2-1
D gene: -
clone size: -
V gene: TRBV10-3

CDR3 protein: CASSLGLAGAQKFF
CDR3 DNA: TGTGCCAGCAGCTTAGGACTAGCGGGGGCGCAGAAGTTCTTC
J gene: TRBJ2-1
D gene: TRBD2
clone size: once
V gene: TRBV7-2

CDR3 protein: CASSSGRTYEQYF
CDR3 DNA: TGCGCCAGCAGCTCCGGACGGACCTACGAGCAGTACTTC
J gene: TRBJ2-7
D gene: -
clone size: -
V gene: TRBV5-1

CDR3 protein: CASRYGVNTEAFF
CDR3 DNA: TGTGCCAGCAGATATGGGGTGAACACTGAAGCTTTCTTT
J gene: TRBJ1-1
D gene: -
clone size: -
V gene: TRBV27

CDR3 protein: CASSPGDRGWNQETQYF
CDR3 DNA: TGTGCCAGCAGTCCAGGAGACAGGGGGTGGAACCAAGAGACCCAGTACTTC
J gene: TRBJ2-5
D gene: TRBD1
clone size: -
V gene: TRBV27

CDR3 protein: CATARTRKQETQYF
CDR3 DNA: TGTGCCACCGCCCGTACTAGGAAACAAGAGACCCAGTACTTC
J gene: TRBJ2-5
D gene: -
clone size: -
V gene: TRBV15

CDR3 protein: CASSALDRTLRNQPQHF
CDR3 DNA: TGTGCCAGCTCGGCCCTAGACAGAACGCTTCGCAATCAGCCCCAGCATTTT
J gene: TRBJ1-5
D gene: -
clone size: -
V gene: TRBV18

CDR3 protein: CASSLAGGHTYNEQFF
CDR3 DNA: TGTGCCAGCAGCTTAGCGGGGGGGCACACCTACAATGAGCAGTTCTTC
J gene: TRBJ2-1
D gene: -
clone size: -
V gene: TRBV7-9

CDR3 protein: CASSDSLGRNYGYTF
CDR3 DNA: TGTGCCAGCAGTGATAGCCTTGGAAGGAATTATGGCTACACCTTC
J gene: TRBJ1-2
D gene: -
clone size: -
V gene: TRBV6-1

CDR3 protein: CASKAGTGELFF
CDR3 DNA: TGTGCCAGCAAGGCAGGGACCGGGGAGCTGTTTTTT
J gene: TRBJ2-2
D gene: -
clone size: once
V gene: TRBV6-6

CDR3 protein: CASSLGGFHETQYF
CDR3 DNA: TGCGCCAGCAGCTTGGGTGGGTTCCACGAGACCCAGTACTTC
J gene: TRBJ2-5
D gene: -
clone size: -
V gene: TRBV5-1

CDR3 protein: CAWGGEINEKLFF
CDR3 DNA: TGTGCCTGGGGGGGGGAGATTAATGAAAAACTGTTTTTT
J gene: TRBJ1-4
D gene: -
clone size: -
V gene: TRBV30

CDR3 protein: CASSGLGGFRELFF
CDR3 DNA: TGTGCCAGCAGTGGATTGGGGGGATTCCGGGAGCTGTTTTTT
J gene: TRBJ2-2
D gene: -
clone size: -
V gene: TRBV27

CDR3 protein: CATSDGRLNEKLFF
CDR3 DNA: TGTGCCACCAGTGATGGCAGGTTAAATGAAAAACTGTTTTTT
J gene: TRBJ1-4
D gene: -
clone size: -
V gene: TRBV24-1

CDR3 protein: CASSPGTDAYEQYF
CDR3 DNA: TGTGCCAGCTCACCCGGGACGGACGCCTACGAGCAGTACTTC
J gene: TRBJ2-7
D gene: -
clone size: -
V gene: TRBV18

CDR3 protein: CASTPSGQGLAPLHF
CDR3 DNA: TGTGCCAGTACCCCCTCGGGACAGGGGTTAGCACCCCTCCACTTT
J gene: TRBJ1-6
D gene: TRBD1
clone size: -
V gene: TRBV19

CDR3 protein: CASSDQGRGTEAFF
CDR3 DNA: TGTGCCAGCAGTGACCAGGGGCGCGGCACTGAAGCTTTCTTT
J gene: TRBJ1-1
D gene: -
clone size: -
V gene: TRBV6-1

CDR3 protein: CAWIPRRGPKETQYF
CDR3 DNA: TGTGCCTGGATCCCCCGGCGGGGCCCCAAAGAGACCCAGTACTTC
J gene: TRBJ2-5
D gene: -
clone size: -
V gene: TRBV30

CDR3 protein: CASSVMTGAYSNQPQHF
CDR3 DNA: TGTGCCAGCAGTGTAATGACAGGCGCATATAGCAATCAGCCCCAGCATTTT
J gene: TRBJ1-5
D gene: -
clone size: -
V gene: TRBV6-1

CDR3 protein: CASSFARLLGGRGATQYF
CDR3 DNA: TGTGCCAGCAGTTTTGCACGTTTACTGGGCGGGAGAGGGGCTACGCAGTATTTT
J gene: TRBJ2-3
D gene: TRBD2
clone size: -
V gene: TRBV28

CDR3 protein: CAWSVLQGNYGYTF
CDR3 DNA: TGTGCCTGGAGTGTACTGCAGGGGAACTATGGCTACACCTTC
J gene: TRBJ1-2
D gene: -
clone size: -
V gene: TRBV30

CDR3 protein: CASSLAGGASEFDTF
CDR3 DNA: TGTGCCAGCAGCTTAGCCGGGGGGGCGTCTGAGTTTGACACCTTC
J gene: TRBJ1-2
D gene: -
clone size: -
V gene: TRBV7-9

CDR3 protein: CASSSGEENTIYF
CDR3 DNA: TGTGCCAGCAGTTCGGGGGAGGAAAACACCATATATTTT
J gene: TRBJ1-3
D gene: -
clone size: -
V gene: TRBV6-5

CDR3 protein: CASSFFRSNQPQHF
CDR3 DNA: TGTGCCAGCAGCTTCTTCCGGTCAAATCAGCCCCAGCATTTT
J gene: TRBJ1-5
D gene: -
clone size: -
V gene: TRBV5-6

CDR3 protein: CASSFRRGGNQPQHF
CDR3 DNA: TGTGCCAGCAGTTTTAGGCGGGGAGGCAATCAGCCCCAGCATTTT
J gene: TRBJ1-5
D gene: -
clone size: -
V gene: TRBV27

CDR3 protein: CASSLVAGAVQETQYF
CDR3 DNA: TGTGCCAGCAGCTTAGTAGCGGGAGCGGTCCAAGAGACCCAGTACTTC
J gene: TRBJ2-5
D gene: TRBD2
clone size: -
V gene: TRBV11-2

CDR3 protein: CASSLPLGGNQPQHF
CDR3 DNA: TGTGCCAGCAGTTTACCACTAGGAGGCAATCAGCCCCAGCATTTT
J gene: TRBJ1-5
D gene: -
clone size: -
V gene: TRBV28

CDR3 protein: CASSVQPQHF
CDR3 DNA: TGTGCCAGCAGCGTTCAGCCCCAGCATTTT
J gene: TRBJ1-5
D gene: -
clone size: -
V gene: TRBV7-3

CDR3 protein: CASSLNPGVTGELFF
CDR3 DNA: TGTGCCAGCAGCTTAAATCCAGGGGTCACCGGGGAGCTGTTTTTT
J gene: TRBJ2-2
D gene: -
clone size: few
V gene: TRBV7-3

CDR3 protein: CASSPVRGSTEAFF
CDR3 DNA: TGTGCCAGTAGTCCTGTCAGGGGAAGCACTGAAGCTTTCTTT
J gene: TRBJ1-1
D gene: -
clone size: -
V gene: TRBV19

CDR3 protein: CASSLGGTTRETQYF
CDR3 DNA: TGCGCCAGCAGCTTGGGCGGGACGACTCGAGAGACCCAGTACTTC
J gene: TRBJ2-5
D gene: -
clone size: -
V gene: TRBV5-1

CDR3 protein: CASRSAGDTQYF
CDR3 DNA: TGTGCCAGCAGGTCAGCCGGAGATACGCAGTATTTT
J gene: TRBJ2-3
D gene: -
clone size: -
V gene: TRBV12-3/TRBV12-4

CDR3 protein: CASSWALENSPLHF
CDR3 DNA: TGTGCCAGCAGCTGGGCTTTGGAGAATTCACCCCTCCACTTT
J gene: TRBJ1-6
D gene: -
clone size: -
V gene: TRBV5-4

CDR3 protein: CASTGEGIVDTQYF
CDR3 DNA: TGTGCCTCTACTGGGGAGGGAATAGTAGATACGCAGTATTTT
J gene: TRBJ2-3
D gene: TRBD2
clone size: -
V gene: TRBV4-2

CDR3 protein: CASSSDLSSYNSPLHF
CDR3 DNA: TGTGCCAGCAGTTCGGACTTGAGCTCCTATAATTCACCCCTCCACTTT
J gene: TRBJ1-6
D gene: -
clone size: -
V gene: TRBV27

CDR3 protein: CASSVWGSNQPQHF
CDR3 DNA: TGTGCCAGCAGTGTGTGGGGATCCAATCAGCCCCAGCATTTT
J gene: TRBJ1-5
D gene: -
clone size: -
V gene: TRBV2

CDR3 protein: CASSPPPALSGNTIYF
CDR3 DNA: TGTGCCAGCTCACCACCGCCGGCCCTCTCTGGAAACACCATATATTTT
J gene: TRBJ1-3
D gene: -
clone size: -
V gene: TRBV18

CDR3 protein: CLWGPGYEQYF
CDR3 DNA: TGCCTTTGGGGGCCGGGATACGAGCAGTACTTC
J gene: TRBJ2-7
D gene: -
clone size: -
V gene: TRBV20-1